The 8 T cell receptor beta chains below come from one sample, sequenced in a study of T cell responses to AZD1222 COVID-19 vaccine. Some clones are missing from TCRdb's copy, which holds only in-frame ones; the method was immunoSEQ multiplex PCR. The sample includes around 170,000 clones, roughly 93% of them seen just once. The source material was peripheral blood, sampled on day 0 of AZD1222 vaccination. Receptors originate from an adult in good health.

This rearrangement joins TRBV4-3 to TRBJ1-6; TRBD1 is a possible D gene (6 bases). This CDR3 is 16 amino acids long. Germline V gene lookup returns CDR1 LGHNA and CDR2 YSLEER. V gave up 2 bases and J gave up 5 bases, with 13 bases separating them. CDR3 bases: TGCGCCAGCAGCCAAAGGGGGACGGCCGATAATTCACCCCTCCACTTT. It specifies CASSQRGTADNSPLHF.

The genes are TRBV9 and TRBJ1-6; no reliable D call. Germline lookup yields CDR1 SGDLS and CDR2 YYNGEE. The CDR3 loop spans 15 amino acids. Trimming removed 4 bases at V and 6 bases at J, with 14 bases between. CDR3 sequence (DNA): TGTGCCAGCAGCCTCAGAGACTCTAGTAATTCACCCCTCCACTTT. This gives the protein CASSLRDSSNSPLHF.

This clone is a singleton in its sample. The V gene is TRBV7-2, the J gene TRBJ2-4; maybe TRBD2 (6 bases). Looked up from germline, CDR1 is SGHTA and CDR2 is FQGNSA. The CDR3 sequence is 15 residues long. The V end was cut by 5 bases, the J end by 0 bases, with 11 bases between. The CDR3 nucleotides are TGTGCCAGCAGCCACTCGGGACTAGCCAAAAACATTCAGTACTTC. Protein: CASSHSGLAKNIQYF.

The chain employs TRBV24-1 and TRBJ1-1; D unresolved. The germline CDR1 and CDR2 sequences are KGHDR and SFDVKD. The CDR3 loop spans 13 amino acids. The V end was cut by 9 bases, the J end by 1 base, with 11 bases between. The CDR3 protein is CATPFGSNTEAFF. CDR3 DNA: TGTGCCACCCCTTTTGGTTCGAACACTGAAGCTTTCTTT.

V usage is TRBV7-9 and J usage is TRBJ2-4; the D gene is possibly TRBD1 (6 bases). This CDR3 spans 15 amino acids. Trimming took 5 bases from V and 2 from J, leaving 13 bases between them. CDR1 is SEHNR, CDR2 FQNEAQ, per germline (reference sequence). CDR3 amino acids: CASSSPGVSKNIQYF. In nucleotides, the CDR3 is TGTGCCAGCAGCAGTCCAGGGGTGTCCAAAAACATTCAGTACTTC.

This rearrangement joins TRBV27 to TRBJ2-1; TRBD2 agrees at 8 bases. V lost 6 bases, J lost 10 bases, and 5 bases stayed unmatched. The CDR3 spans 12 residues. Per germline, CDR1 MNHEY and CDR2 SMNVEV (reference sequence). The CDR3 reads CASRMTSAEQFF. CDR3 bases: TGTGCCAGCAGGATGACTAGCGCGGAGCAGTTCTTC.

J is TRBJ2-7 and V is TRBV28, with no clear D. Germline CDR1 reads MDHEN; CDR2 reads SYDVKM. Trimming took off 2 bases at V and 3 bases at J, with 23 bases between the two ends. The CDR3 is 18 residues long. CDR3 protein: CASSLPPQVEVTGYEQYF. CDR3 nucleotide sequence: TGTGCCAGCAGTTTACCCCCCCAGGTTGAGGTGACTGGCTACGAGCAGTACTTC.

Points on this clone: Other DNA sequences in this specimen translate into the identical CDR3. The CDR3 is CASSILAGGPTDTQYF. Written as DNA, the CDR3 is TGTGCCAGTAGTATTTTGGCGGGGGGGCCGACAGATACGCAGTATTTT. This chain joins TRBV19 and TRBJ2-3; 9 bases line up with TRBD2. The CDR3 covers 16 residues. The germline CDR1 and CDR2 sequences are LNHDA and SQIVND (reference sequence). V lost 3 bases and J lost 3; bases outside the gene matches: 7.